The 11 T cell receptor beta chains listed next were all sequenced from one sample in a study of blood T cell repertoires in COVID-19. Sequencing used immunoSEQ multiplex PCR; TCRdb keeps in-frame clones, though not all of them. This repertoire shows approximately 200,000 clones, about four fifths found once; its top ten account for around 7.5%. The sequenced sample was PBMCs or T cells enriched from blood (not recorded which). The receptors were gathered from a man aged 35 to 55 who had recovered from COVID-19.

The V gene is TRBV27, the J gene TRBJ1-4; 9 positions agree with TRBD1. In germline, CDR1 is MNHEY, CDR2 SMNVEV (reference sequence). This CDR3 region has 15 residues. V trimming: 0 bases; J trimming: 8 bases; junction bases outside the gene matches: 4. In DNA form, the CDR3 reads TGTGCCAGCAGTTTATCCGGGACAGGGCGAGAAAAACTGTTTTTT. Protein: CASSLSGTGREKLFF. The full variable domain, completed using reference TRBV27 and TRBJ1-4, is EAQVTQNPRYLITVTGKKLTVTCSQNMNHEYMSWYRQDPGLGLRQIYYSMNVEVTDKGDVPEGYKVSRKEKRNFPLILESPSPNQTSLYFCASSLSGTGREKLFFGSGTQLSVL.

The chain recombines TRBV14 with TRBJ1-2, with 7 bases matching TRBD1. CDR1 is SGHDN and CDR2 is FVKESK in the germline V gene. This CDR3 comprises 17 residues. V lost 2 bases and J lost 4; bases outside the gene matches: 13. The CDR3 DNA is TGTGCCAGCAGCCAACTTGGGACAGCCCACGGGGGCTATGGCTACACCTTC. Amino acids: CASSQLGTAHGGYGYTF.

The CDR3 loop reads CASSRDRDRNTIYF. CDR3 bases: TGTGCCAGCAGCCGTGACAGGGATCGAAACACCATATATTTT. The rearrangement joins TRBV7-2 to TRBJ1-3; 7 nucleotides match TRBD1. CDR3 length equals 14 residues. J lost 5 bases, V lost 5 bases, and 6 bases had no gene match. Germline values: CDR1 SGHTA, CDR2 FQGNSA.

The J gene is TRBJ1-2, the V gene TRBV5-1, with TRBD1 as a possible D gene (5 bases). Germline-derived CDR1 and CDR2 are SGHRS and YFSETQ. The germline V and J ends were trimmed by 0 bases and 8 bases, with 17 bases remaining between them. The CDR3 has 15 residues. The CDR3 reads CASSLVVGGIGGYTF. The CDR3, as DNA: TGCGCCAGCAGCTTGGTCGTCGGGGGGATTGGAGGCTACACCTTC.

There are a few counts of this clone. The genes are TRBV7-6 and TRBJ1-2, with 7 bases matching TRBD1. The germline V gene has CDR1 SGHVS and CDR2 FNYEAQ. The CDR3 contains 17 residues. Trimming took 2 bases from V and 1 from J; bases not matched to a gene: 10. The CDR3 loop is CASSLRPGGTLNYGYTF. The CDR3 bases are TGTGCCAGCAGCTTAAGGCCAGGGGGGACTCTTAACTATGGCTACACCTTC. Looking up the rest from reference TRBV7-6 and TRBJ1-2 gives the full variable domain: GAGVSQSPRYKVTKRGQDVALRCDPISGHVSLYWYRQALGQGPEFLTYFNYEAQQDKSGLPNDRFSAERPEGSISTLTIQRTEQRDSAMYRCASSLRPGGTLNYGYTFGSGTRLTVV.

The chain carries TRBV10-3 and TRBJ2-2, with D tentatively TRBD1 (6 bases). Germline V lookup: CDR1 ENHRY, CDR2 SYGVKD. This CDR3 region has 16 residues. V was trimmed by 9 bases and J by 6 bases, leaving 23 bases between them. CDR3 protein: CAILDTAGAGAGELFF. CDR3 nucleotide sequence: TGTGCCATACTAGACACTGCAGGGGCCGGCGCCGGGGAGCTGTTTTTT.

The CDR3 here is CAIRREGNNSPLHF. CDR3 DNA: TGTGCCATCCGAAGGGAGGGGAATAATTCACCCCTCCACTTT. This chain uses TRBV10-3 with TRBJ1-6, with D possibly matching TRBD1 (5 bases). This CDR3 comprises 14 residues. Trimming pared 8 bases from V and 5 bases from J, leaving 13 bases between. Germline V CDR1 and CDR2: ENHRY, SYGVKD.

Only a few counts were recorded for this clone. V gene TRBV11-2 combines with J gene TRBJ2-1, with a possible D match to TRBD1 (5 bases). The CDR3 contains 15 residues. V lost 2 bases to trimming and J lost 5 bases, with 13 bases between them. Germline CDR1 SGHAT, CDR2 FQNNGV. The CDR3 region is CASSLSRRAHNEQFF. As DNA, the CDR3 is TGTGCCAGCAGCTTATCCCGCAGGGCCCACAATGAGCAGTTCTTC.

The chain recombines TRBV5-6 with TRBJ1-2, with 8 nucleotides matching TRBD1. Germline-derived CDR1 and CDR2 are SGHDT and YYEEEE. V dropped 0 bases and J dropped 4; count of bases not matched to a gene: 2. This CDR3 is 14 amino acids long. CDR3 nucleotides: TGTGCCAGCAGCTTGGATCAGGGGGCCTATGGCTACACCTTC. Translating it yields CASSLDQGAYGYTF.

V gene TRBV6-5 combines with J gene TRBJ1-5; TRBD1 matches at 8 bases. The ends lost 4 bases at V and 3 bases at J; junction bases unmatched: 5. The CDR3 is made up of 15 amino acids. The germline V gene has CDR1 MNHEY and CDR2 SVGAGI. The CDR3 DNA reads TGTGCCAGCAGTTCGGACAGGGTTTTCAATCAGCCCCAGCATTTT. It encodes CASSSDRVFNQPQHF.

In its sample, this clone was seen a few times. This rearrangement joins TRBV2 to TRBJ1-6; possibly TRBD1 for D (5 bases). The CDR3 is 17 amino acids. V lost 0 bases, J lost 5 bases, and 14 bases lay in between. CDR1 and CDR2 (germline): SNHLY, FYNNEI. The CDR3 is CASSEAAGQTDNSPLHF. The CDR3 DNA is TGTGCCAGCAGTGAAGCTGCGGGGCAGACGGATAATTCACCCCTCCACTTT.